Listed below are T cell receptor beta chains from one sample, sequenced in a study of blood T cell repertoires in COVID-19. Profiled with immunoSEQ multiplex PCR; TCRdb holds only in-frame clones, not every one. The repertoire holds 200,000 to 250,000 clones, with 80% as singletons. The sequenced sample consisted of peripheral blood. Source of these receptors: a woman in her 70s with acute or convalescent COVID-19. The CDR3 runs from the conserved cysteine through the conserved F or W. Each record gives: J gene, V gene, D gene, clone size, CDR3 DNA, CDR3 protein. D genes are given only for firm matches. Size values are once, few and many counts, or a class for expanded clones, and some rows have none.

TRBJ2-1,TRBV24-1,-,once,TGTGCCACCAGTGATTTAACAGGAAGCAATGAGCAGTTCTTC,CATSDLTGSNEQFF
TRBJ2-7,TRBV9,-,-,TGTGCCAGCAGCGTATGGCCGGAGGCCTACGAGCAGTACTTC,CASSVWPEAYEQYF
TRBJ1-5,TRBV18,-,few,TGTGCCAGCTCACAAACAGGAATTTCCCCCGCGAGCAATCAGCCCCAGCATTTT,CASSQTGISPASNQPQHF
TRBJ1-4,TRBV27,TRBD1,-,TGTGCCAGCAGTTTCCCCCGGGACAGGGAGAAAGAAAAACTGTTTTTT,CASSFPRDREKEKLFF
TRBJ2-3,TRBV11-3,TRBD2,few,TGTGCCAGCAGCGGGGCGGGAGCGGGAGATACGCAGTATTTT,CASSGAGAGDTQYF
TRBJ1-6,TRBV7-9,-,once,TGTGCCAGCAGCTTAGCCGGGGGGGAAAATTCACCCCTCCACTTT,CASSLAGGENSPLHF
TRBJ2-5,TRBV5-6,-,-,TGTGCCAGCAGTCGCACAGGGTTTCAAGAGACCCAGTACTTC,CASSRTGFQETQYF
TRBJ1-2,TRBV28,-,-,TGTGCCAGCAGCAACGCACAGGGAAACTATGGCTACACCTTC,CASSNAQGNYGYTF
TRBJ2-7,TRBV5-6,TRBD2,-,TGTGCCAGCAGCACCGGACTAGCGGACTCCTACGAGCAGTACTTC,CASSTGLADSYEQYF
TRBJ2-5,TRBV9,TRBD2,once,TGTGCCAGCAGCGTAGACGGGAGGGCGGGAGAGACCCAGTACTTC,CASSVDGRAGETQYF
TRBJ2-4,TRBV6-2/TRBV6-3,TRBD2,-,TGTGCCAGCAGCCTGGGACTAGCGGGAGGCCAAAACATTCAGTACTTC,CASSLGLAGGQNIQYF
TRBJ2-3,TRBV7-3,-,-,TGTGCCAGCAGCTCCGGGGGAGATACGCAGTATTTT,CASSSGGDTQYF
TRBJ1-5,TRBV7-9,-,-,TGTGCCAGCAGTCCCCCAACCGGGCAGCCCCAGCATTTT,CASSPPTGQPQHF
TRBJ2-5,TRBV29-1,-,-,TGCAGCGCCCCAACAGCTGGGGAGACCCAGTACTTC,CSAPTAGETQYF
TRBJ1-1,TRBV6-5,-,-,TGTGCCAGCAGTTACTCTGGCAGGGACACTGAAGCTTTCTTT,CASSYSGRDTEAFF
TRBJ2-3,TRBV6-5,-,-,TGTGCCAGCCGGGTCTTTTCCACAGATACGCAGTATTTT,CASRVFSTDTQYF
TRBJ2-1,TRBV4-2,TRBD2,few,TGTGCCAGCAGCACCCGACTAGCGGGAGGGCAGGACAATGAGCAGTTCTTC,CASSTRLAGGQDNEQFF
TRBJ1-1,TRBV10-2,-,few,TGCGCCAGCAGTGGACAGAAGAACACTGAAGCTTTCTTT,CASSGQKNTEAFF
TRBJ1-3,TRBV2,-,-,TGTGCCAGCAGAACAGGGACGCGCGGAAACACCATATATTTT,CASRTGTRGNTIYF
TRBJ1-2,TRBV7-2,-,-,TGTGCCAGCAGCTTAGTCTTGACAGTAAACTATGGCTACACCTTC,CASSLVLTVNYGYTF
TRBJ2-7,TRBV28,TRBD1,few,TGTGCCAGCAGCCCTACAGGGGAAGTTAACGAGCAGTACTTC,CASSPTGEVNEQYF
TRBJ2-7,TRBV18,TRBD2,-,TGTGCCAGCTCACCACCGGGACTAGCCTACGAGCAGTACTTC,CASSPPGLAYEQYF
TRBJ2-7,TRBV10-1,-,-,TGCGCCAGCAGTGAGTCGGGGACACCGTCCTACGAGCAGTACTTC,CASSESGTPSYEQYF
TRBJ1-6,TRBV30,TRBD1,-,TGTGCCTGGAGCCCCGACAGGGTAATTTATAATTCACCCCTCCACTTT,CAWSPDRVIYNSPLHF
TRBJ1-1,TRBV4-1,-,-,TGCGCCAGCAGCCAAGACCCCCGGGGAACTGAAGCTTTCTTT,CASSQDPRGTEAFF
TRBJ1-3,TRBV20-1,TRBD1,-,TGCAGTGCTAGTAGGACAGGGATCTCTGGAAACACCATATATTTT,CSASRTGISGNTIYF
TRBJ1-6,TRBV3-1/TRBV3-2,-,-,TGTGCCAGCGGGCAGGGAATTAATTCACCCCTCCACTTT,CASGQGINSPLHF
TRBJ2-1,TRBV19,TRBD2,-,TGTGCCAGTAGTATCAGCGGGACCGACAATGAGCAGTTCTTC,CASSISGTDNEQFF
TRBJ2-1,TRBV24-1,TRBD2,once,TGTGCCACCAGTGGGGGGGCTCGGCTAGCGGGGCATGAGCAGTTCTTC,CATSGGARLAGHEQFF
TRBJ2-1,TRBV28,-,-,TGTGCCAGCAATATAGCCTACAATGAGCAGTTCTTC,CASNIAYNEQFF
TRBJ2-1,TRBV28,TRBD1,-,TGTGCCAGCAGTCCCCGGGACAGCTACAATGAGCAGTTCTTC,CASSPRDSYNEQFF
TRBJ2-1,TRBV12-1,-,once,TGTGCCAGCAGCGCTGGTAGACTAGCGATGTACAATGAGCAGTTCTTC,CASSAGRLAMYNEQFF
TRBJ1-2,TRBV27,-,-,TGTGCCAGCAGTCCCTTTCGGGCAGGGGCGTATGGCTACACCTTC,CASSPFRAGAYGYTF
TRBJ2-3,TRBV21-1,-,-,TGTGCCAGCAGCACCAGTCTAGGGGCGCGAGATACGCAGTATTTT,CASSTSLGARDTQYF
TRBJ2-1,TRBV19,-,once,TGTGCCAGTACCCAGAGGGGCAGGGGCTCCTACAATGAGCAGTTCTTC,CASTQRGRGSYNEQFF
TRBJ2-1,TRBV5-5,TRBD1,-,TGTGCCAGCAGCTTCTCCGGGACAGCATACAATGAGCAGTTCTTC,CASSFSGTAYNEQFF
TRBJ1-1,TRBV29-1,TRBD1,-,TGCAGCGGTCGTACAGGGGGGGACACTGAAGCTTTCTTT,CSGRTGGDTEAFF
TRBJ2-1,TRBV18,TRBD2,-,TGTGCCAGCTCAGGACTAGCGGGAGTGACCAATGAGCAGTTCTTC,CASSGLAGVTNEQFF
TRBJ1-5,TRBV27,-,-,TGTGCCAGCAGTTTATCTCAGTATAGCAATCAGCCCCAGCATTTT,CASSLSQYSNQPQHF
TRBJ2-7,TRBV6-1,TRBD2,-,TGTGCCAGCAGTGAAGGGGCGGGAGTACTCTACGAGCAGTACTTC,CASSEGAGVLYEQYF
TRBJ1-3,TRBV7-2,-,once,TGTGCCAGCAGCTTAATGGGGGGAGTGGGGAATGGAAACACCATATATTTT,CASSLMGGVGNGNTIYF
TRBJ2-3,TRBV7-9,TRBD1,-,TGTGCCAGCAGCCGATGGGACGGGACAGTCGACAAAAGCACAGATACGCAGTATTTT,CASSRWDGTVDKSTDTQYF
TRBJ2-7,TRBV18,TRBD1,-,TGTGCCAGCTCAGGCCGGGACAGGGCCTACGAGCAGTACTTC,CASSGRDRAYEQYF
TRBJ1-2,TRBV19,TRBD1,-,TGTGCCAGTAGTATAGCGGACAGGGCGGCTGGCTACACCTTC,CASSIADRAAGYTF
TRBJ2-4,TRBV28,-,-,TGTGCCAGCAGTTTTAGTCTTGGGAGAAACATTCAGTACTTC,CASSFSLGRNIQYF
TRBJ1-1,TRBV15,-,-,TGTGCCACCAGCAGAAATAGGGGCACTGAAGCTTTCTTT,CATSRNRGTEAFF
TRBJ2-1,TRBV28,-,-,TGTGCCAGCCAGGGGGGACTAGGACTGGACAATGAGCAGTTCTTC,CASQGGLGLDNEQFF
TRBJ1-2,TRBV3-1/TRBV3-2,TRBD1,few,TGTGCCAGCAGCCGGCGTGGGACAGGGGCGGTCTATGGCTACACCTTC,CASSRRGTGAVYGYTF